This record looks at one T cell receptor beta chain sequence and its context. Its matching antigen is unknown. This beta chain appears as a stray read in a library generated for alpha chains; its size is not informative. MiXCR was run by TCRdb on the 5' RACE reads, yielding one entry per CDR3 protein. In the table there are about 3,700 distinct CDR3 sequences, roughly a quarter of which are singletons. The sample belongs to a study of spatial heterogeneity in lung cancer. Study information: Counts of TCR transcripts in tumor regions tracked strongly with a T cell module score that came from matched bulk RNA-seq.

The CDR3 contains 15 residues. V was clipped by 7 bases and J by 2 bases, with 15 bases between them. Study-wide results and limits: Higher tumor mutation counts went along with higher counts of expanded intratumoral alpha and beta TCRs. The estimate shows that only about 7.7% of tumor T cells were covered for alpha and 12% to 15% for beta chains.

Time point meaning: sample taken at primary tumor resection. Extraction of whole RNA from tumor, nontumor lung or frozen PBMC preceded unsorted sequencing. This rearrangement joins TRBV12-3 or TRBV12-4 to TRBJ1-5, with unresolved D. The sequence derives from a male donor with early-stage non-small cell lung cancer. The specimen was lung tumor tissue, collected at surgery. Here the CDR3 DNA reads TGTGCCAGCACCACCGCCCGGGGAGGCAATCAGCCCCAGCATTTT. Translation gives CASTTARGGNQPQHF.